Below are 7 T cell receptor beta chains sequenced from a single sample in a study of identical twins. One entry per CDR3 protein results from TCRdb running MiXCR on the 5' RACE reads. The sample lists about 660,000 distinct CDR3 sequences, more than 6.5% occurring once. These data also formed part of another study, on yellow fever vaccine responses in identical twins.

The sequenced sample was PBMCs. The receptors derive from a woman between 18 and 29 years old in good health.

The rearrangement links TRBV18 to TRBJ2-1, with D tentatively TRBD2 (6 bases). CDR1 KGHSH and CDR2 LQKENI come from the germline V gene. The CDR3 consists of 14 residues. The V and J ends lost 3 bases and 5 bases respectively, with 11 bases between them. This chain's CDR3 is CASSPGLGHNEQFF. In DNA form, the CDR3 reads TGTGCCAGCTCACCGGGACTGGGACACAATGAGCAGTTCTTC.

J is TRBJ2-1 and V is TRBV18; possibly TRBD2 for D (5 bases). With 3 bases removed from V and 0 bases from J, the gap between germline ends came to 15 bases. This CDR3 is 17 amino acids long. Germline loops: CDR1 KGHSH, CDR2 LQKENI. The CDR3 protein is CASSPLVSRGSYNEQFF. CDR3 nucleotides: TGTGCCAGCTCACCGTTGGTTTCTCGGGGCTCCTACAATGAGCAGTTCTTC.

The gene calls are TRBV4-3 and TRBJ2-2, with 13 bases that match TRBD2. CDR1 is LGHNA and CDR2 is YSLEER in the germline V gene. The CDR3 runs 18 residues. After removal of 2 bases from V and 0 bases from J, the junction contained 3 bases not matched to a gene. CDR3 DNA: TGCGCCAGCAGCCAAAAAGGGACTAGCGGGACGAACACCGGGGAGCTGTTTTTT. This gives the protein CASSQKGTSGTNTGELFF.

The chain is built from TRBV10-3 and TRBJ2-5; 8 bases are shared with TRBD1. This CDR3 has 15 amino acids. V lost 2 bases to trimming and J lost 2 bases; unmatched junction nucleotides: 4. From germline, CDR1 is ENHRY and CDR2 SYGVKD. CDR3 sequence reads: CAISEEDRVQETQYF. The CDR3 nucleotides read TGTGCCATCAGTGAGGAGGACAGGGTTCAAGAGACCCAGTACTTC.

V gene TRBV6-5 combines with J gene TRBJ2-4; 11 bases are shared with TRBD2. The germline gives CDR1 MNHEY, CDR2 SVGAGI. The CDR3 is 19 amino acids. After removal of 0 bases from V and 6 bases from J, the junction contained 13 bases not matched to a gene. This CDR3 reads CASSYSSGSGRAFGNIQYF. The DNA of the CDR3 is TGTGCCAGCAGTTACTCGTCGGGTAGCGGGAGGGCCTTTGGAAACATTCAGTACTTC.

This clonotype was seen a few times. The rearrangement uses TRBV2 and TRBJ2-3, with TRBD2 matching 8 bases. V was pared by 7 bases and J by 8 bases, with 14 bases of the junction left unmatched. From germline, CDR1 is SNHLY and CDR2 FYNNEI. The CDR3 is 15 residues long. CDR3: CASIQDAGLVGTQYF. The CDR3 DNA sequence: TGTGCCAGCATCCAAGATGCGGGACTAGTGGGTACGCAGTATTTT.

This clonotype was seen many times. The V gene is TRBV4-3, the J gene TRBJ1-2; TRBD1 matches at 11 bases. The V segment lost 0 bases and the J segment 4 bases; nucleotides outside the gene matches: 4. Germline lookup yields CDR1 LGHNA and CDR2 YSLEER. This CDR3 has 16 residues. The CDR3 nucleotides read TGCGCCAGCAGCCAAGATAAGGGGACAGGGGGCTATGGCTACACCTTC. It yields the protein CASSQDKGTGGYGYTF.